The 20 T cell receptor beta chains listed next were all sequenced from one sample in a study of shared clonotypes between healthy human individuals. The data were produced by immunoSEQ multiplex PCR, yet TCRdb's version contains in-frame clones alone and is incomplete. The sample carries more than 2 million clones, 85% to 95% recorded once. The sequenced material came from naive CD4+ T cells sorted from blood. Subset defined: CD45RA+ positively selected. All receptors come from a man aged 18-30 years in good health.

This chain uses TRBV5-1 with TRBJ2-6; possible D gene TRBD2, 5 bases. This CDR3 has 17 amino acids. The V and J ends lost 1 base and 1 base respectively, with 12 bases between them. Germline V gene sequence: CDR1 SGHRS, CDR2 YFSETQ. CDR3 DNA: TGCGCCAGCAGCTTGCTCGGGATGGAGTCTGGGGCCAACGTCCTGACTTTC. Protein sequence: CASSLLGMESGANVLTF.

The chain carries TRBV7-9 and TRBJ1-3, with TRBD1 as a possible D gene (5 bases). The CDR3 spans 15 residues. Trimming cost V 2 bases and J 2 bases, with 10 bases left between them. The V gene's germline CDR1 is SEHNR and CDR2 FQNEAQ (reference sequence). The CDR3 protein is CASSLSGRAGNTIYF. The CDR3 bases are TGTGCCAGCAGCTTATCGGGCAGGGCTGGAAACACCATATATTTT.

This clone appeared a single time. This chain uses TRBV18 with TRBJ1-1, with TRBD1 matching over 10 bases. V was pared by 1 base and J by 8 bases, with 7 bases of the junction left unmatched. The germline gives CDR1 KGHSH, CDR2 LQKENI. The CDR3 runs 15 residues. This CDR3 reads CASSPQGQGISEAFF. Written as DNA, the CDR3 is TGTGCCAGCTCACCACAGGGACAGGGGATCTCAGAAGCTTTCTTT.

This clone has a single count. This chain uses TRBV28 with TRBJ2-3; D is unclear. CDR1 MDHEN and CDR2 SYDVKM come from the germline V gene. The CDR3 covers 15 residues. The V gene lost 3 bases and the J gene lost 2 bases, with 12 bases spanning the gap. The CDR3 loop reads CASSFETTDTDTQYF. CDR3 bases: TGTGCCAGCAGTTTTGAAACCACCGACACAGATACGCAGTATTTT.

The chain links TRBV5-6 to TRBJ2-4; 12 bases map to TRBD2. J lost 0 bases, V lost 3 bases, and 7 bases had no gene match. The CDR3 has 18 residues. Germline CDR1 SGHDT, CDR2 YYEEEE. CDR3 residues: CASSSPSGRALAKNIQYF. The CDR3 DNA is TGTGCCAGCAGCTCCCCTAGCGGGAGGGCCCTAGCCAAAAACATTCAGTACTTC.

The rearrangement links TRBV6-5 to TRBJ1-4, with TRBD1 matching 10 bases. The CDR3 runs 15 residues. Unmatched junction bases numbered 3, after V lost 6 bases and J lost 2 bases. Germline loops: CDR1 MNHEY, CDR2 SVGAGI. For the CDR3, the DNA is TGTGCCAGCAGGACAGGGGGCCGGACTAATGAAAAACTGTTTTTT. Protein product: CASRTGGRTNEKLFF.

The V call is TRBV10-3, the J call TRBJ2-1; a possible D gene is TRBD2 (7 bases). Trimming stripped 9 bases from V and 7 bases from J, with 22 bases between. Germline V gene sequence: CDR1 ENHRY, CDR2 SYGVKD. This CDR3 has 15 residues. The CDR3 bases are TGTGCCATGTCCGGCTGGGGGGGCGGTAAGAATGAGCAGTTCTTC. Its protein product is CAMSGWGGGKNEQFF.

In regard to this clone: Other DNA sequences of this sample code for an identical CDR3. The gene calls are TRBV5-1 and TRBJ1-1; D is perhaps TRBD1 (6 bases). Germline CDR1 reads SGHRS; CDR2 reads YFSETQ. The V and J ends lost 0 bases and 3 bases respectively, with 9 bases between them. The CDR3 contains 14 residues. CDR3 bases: TGCGCCAGCAGCTTGGGATCAGGGGACACTGAAGCTTTCTTT. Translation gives CASSLGSGDTEAFF.

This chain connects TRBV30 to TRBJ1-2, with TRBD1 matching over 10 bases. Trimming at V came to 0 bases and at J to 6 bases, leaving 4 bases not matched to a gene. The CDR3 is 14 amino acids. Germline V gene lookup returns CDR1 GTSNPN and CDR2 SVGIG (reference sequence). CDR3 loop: CAWSVGQGVNGYTF. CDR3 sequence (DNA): TGTGCCTGGAGTGTAGGACAGGGGGTTAATGGCTACACCTTC.

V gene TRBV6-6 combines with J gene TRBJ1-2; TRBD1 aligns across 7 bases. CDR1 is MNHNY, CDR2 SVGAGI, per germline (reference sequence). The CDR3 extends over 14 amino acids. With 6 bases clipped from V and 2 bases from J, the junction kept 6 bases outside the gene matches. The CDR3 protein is CASRYMGQNYGYTF. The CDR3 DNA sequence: TGTGCCAGCAGGTATATGGGACAGAACTATGGCTACACCTTC.

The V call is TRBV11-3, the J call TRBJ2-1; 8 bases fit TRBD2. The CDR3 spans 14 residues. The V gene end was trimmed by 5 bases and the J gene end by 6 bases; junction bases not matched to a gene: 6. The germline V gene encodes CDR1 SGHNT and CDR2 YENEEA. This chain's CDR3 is CASSPGLAGNEQFF. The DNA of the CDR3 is TGTGCCAGCAGCCCCGGACTAGCTGGCAATGAGCAGTTCTTC.

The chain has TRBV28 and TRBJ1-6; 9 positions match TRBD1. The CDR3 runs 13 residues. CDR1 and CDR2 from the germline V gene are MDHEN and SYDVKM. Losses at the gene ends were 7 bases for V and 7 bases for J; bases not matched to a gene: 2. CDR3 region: CASNRGPNSPLHF. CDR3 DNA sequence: TGTGCCAGCAACAGGGGGCCAAATTCACCCCTCCACTTT.

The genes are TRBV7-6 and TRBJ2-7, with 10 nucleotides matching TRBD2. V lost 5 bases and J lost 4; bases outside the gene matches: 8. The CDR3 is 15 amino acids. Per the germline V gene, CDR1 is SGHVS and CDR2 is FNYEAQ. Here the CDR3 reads CASSPRLAGEYEQYF. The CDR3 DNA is TGTGCCAGCAGCCCCCGGCTAGCGGGGGAATACGAGCAGTACTTC.

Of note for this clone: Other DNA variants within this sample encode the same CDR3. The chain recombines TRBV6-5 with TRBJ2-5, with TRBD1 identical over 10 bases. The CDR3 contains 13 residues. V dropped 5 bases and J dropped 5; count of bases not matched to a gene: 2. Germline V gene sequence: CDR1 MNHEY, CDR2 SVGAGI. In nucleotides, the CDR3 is TGTGCCAGCAGTCGGACAGGGGGGGAGACCCAGTACTTC. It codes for CASSRTGGETQYF.

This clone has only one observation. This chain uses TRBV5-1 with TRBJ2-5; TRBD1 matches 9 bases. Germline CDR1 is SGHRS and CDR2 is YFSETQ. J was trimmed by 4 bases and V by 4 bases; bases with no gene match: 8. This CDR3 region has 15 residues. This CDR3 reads CASSGGQGWPETQYF. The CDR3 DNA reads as TGCGCCAGCAGCGGGGGACAGGGATGGCCAGAGACCCAGTACTTC.

CDR3 in DNA: TGTGCCAGCAGGATGGGTAATCAGCCCCAGCATTTT. Residues: CASRMGNQPQHF. This sequence joins TRBV2 and TRBJ1-5; D call uncertain. This CDR3 is built from 12 residues. Deletions cut 6 bases from V and 4 bases from J, with 7 bases between. Germline V gene lookup returns CDR1 SNHLY and CDR2 FYNNEI. Variable domain in full (rest from reference TRBV2 and TRBJ1-5): EPEVTQTPSHQVTQMGQEVILRCVPISNHLYFYWYRQILGQKVEFLVSFYNNEISEKSEIFDDQFSVERPDGSNFTLKIRSTKLEDSAMYFCASRMGNQPQHFGDGTRLSIL.

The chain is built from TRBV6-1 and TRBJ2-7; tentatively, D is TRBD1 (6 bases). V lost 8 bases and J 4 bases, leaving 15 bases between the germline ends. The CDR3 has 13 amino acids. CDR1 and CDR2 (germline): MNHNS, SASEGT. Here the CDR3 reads CASGNFQGYEQYF. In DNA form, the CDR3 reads TGTGCCAGCGGAAATTTTCAGGGGTACGAGCAGTACTTC.

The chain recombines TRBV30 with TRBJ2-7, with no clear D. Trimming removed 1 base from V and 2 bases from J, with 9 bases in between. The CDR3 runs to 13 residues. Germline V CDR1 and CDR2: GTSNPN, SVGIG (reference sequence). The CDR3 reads CAWSESLAYEQYF. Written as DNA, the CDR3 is TGTGCCTGGAGTGAGTCCTTAGCCTACGAGCAGTACTTC.

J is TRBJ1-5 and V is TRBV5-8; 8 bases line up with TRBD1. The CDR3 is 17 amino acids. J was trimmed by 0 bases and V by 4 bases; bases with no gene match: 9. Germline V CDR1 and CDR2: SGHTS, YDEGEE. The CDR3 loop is CASSHRDRRYSNQPQHF. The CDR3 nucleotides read TGTGCCAGCAGCCACCGGGACAGGAGGTATAGCAATCAGCCCCAGCATTTT.

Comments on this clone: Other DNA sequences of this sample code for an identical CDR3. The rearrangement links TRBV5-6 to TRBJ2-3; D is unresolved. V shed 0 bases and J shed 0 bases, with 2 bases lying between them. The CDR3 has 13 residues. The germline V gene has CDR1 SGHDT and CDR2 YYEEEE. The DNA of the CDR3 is TGTGCCAGCAGCTTGGGCAGCACAGATACGCAGTATTTT. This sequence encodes CASSLGSTDTQYF.